The rows below give T cell receptor beta chains drawn from one sample of a study of T-cell memory formation after mild COVID-19. TCRdb re-called the 5' RACE reads with MiXCR, one entry per CDR3 protein. The sample yields under 350,000 distinct CDR3 sequences, 15% to 20% seen once. Sample: PBMCs or a T cell subset sorted from them (not recorded which). All receptors come from a man younger than 35 who had mild COVID-19 (a few samples of this study predate the infection). Cell type and time point are not known. CDR3s include the opening cysteine and the closing phenylalanine or tryptophan. Fields, in order: D gene, J gene, V gene, clone size, CDR3 DNA, CDR3 protein. A D gene is named only where the DNA matches it firmly. The listing skips clone size in some rows; elsewhere it reads once, few, many or a size class.

D gene: TRBD1; J gene: TRBJ2-7; V gene: TRBV18; clone size: many; CDR3 DNA: TGTGCCAGCTCACCCCCTGGGACAGGGGCCCTCTACGAGCAGTACTTC; CDR3 protein: CASSPPGTGALYEQYF
D gene: -; J gene: TRBJ1-5; V gene: TRBV20-1; clone size: -; CDR3 DNA: TGCAGTGCTAATATTGACAGCAATCAGCCCCAGCATTTT; CDR3 protein: CSANIDSNQPQHF
D gene: TRBD1; J gene: TRBJ1-4; V gene: TRBV10-3; clone size: few; CDR3 DNA: TGTGCCATCAGTGAGTCAACCGGTCCGGACAGGGGCGGTGAAAAACTGTTTTTT; CDR3 protein: CAISESTGPDRGGEKLFF
D gene: TRBD2; J gene: TRBJ2-4; V gene: TRBV20-1; clone size: many; CDR3 DNA: TGCAGTGCTAGACCCTACGGGACTAGCGGGCTGATTCAGTACTTC; CDR3 protein: CSARPYGTSGLIQYF
D gene: TRBD1; J gene: TRBJ2-1; V gene: TRBV7-2; clone size: few; CDR3 DNA: TGTGCCAGCAGCCGACAGGGGGCTTACAATGAGCAGTTCTTC; CDR3 protein: CASSRQGAYNEQFF
D gene: -; J gene: TRBJ2-2; V gene: TRBV7-3; clone size: -; CDR3 DNA: TGTGCCAGCAGCGGCCCGGGGGGGGAGCTGTTTTTT; CDR3 protein: CASSGPGGELFF
D gene: -; J gene: TRBJ1-1; V gene: TRBV3-1; clone size: many; CDR3 DNA: TGCGCCAGCAGCCAACAGGGGAACACTGAAGCTTTCTTT; CDR3 protein: CASSQQGNTEAFF
D gene: -; J gene: TRBJ2-1; V gene: TRBV15; clone size: few; CDR3 DNA: TGTGCCACCAGCAGAGACAGGGGGGCCCACAATGAGCAGTTCTTC; CDR3 protein: CATSRDRGAHNEQFF
D gene: -; J gene: TRBJ1-3; V gene: TRBV7-2; clone size: -; CDR3 DNA: TGTGCCAGCAGCTTAGTGGGGTCGACTGGAAACACCATATATTTT; CDR3 protein: CASSLVGSTGNTIYF
D gene: TRBD1; J gene: TRBJ2-5; V gene: TRBV2; clone size: few; CDR3 DNA: TGTGCCTCGGGGACAGGGCCGCAAGAGACCCAGTACTTC; CDR3 protein: CASGTGPQETQYF
D gene: -; J gene: TRBJ2-3; V gene: TRBV5-1; clone size: few; CDR3 DNA: TGCGCCAGCAGCTTGATTTACACAGATACGCAGTATTTT; CDR3 protein: CASSLIYTDTQYF
D gene: -; J gene: TRBJ1-1; V gene: TRBV27; clone size: few; CDR3 DNA: TGTGCCAGCAGCCTGCCTGGGGACACTGAAGCTTTCTTT; CDR3 protein: CASSLPGDTEAFF
D gene: TRBD1; J gene: TRBJ1-2; V gene: TRBV7-9; clone size: -; CDR3 DNA: TGTGCCAGCACCTCCCGGGACAGTTACTATGGCTACACCTTC; CDR3 protein: CASTSRDSYYGYTF
D gene: -; J gene: TRBJ2-5; V gene: TRBV6-2/TRBV6-3; clone size: few; CDR3 DNA: TGTGCCAGCAGGTCGTTGGAGACCCAGTACTTC; CDR3 protein: CASRSLETQYF
D gene: -; J gene: TRBJ2-3; V gene: TRBV2; clone size: few; CDR3 DNA: TGTGCCAGCAGTGAAGAAAGTGATAAGTCCCCAGATACGCAGTATTTT; CDR3 protein: CASSEESDKSPDTQYF
D gene: -; J gene: TRBJ2-1; V gene: TRBV6-2/TRBV6-3; clone size: few; CDR3 DNA: TGTGCCAGCAGTTATCTGGACCGGAGTGTGGGTGAGCAGTTCTTC; CDR3 protein: CASSYLDRSVGEQFF
D gene: -; J gene: TRBJ1-2; V gene: TRBV29-1; clone size: -; CDR3 DNA: TGCAGCGTTGGGGACAACTATGGCTACACCTTC; CDR3 protein: CSVGDNYGYTF
D gene: TRBD2; J gene: TRBJ2-5; V gene: TRBV7-3; clone size: -; CDR3 DNA: TGTGCCAGCAGCTCATACCCGGGACTAGCGGGGCAAGAGACCCAGTACTTC; CDR3 protein: CASSSYPGLAGQETQYF
D gene: TRBD2; J gene: TRBJ2-1; V gene: TRBV4-3; clone size: once; CDR3 DNA: TGCGCCAGCAGCCCGCGCGGGAGTCCCGAATACAATGAGCAGTTCTTC; CDR3 protein: CASSPRGSPEYNEQFF
D gene: TRBD1; J gene: TRBJ2-5; V gene: TRBV11-2; clone size: -; CDR3 DNA: TGTGCCAGCAGCGAGCCGGACAGGCAAGAGACCCAGTACTTC; CDR3 protein: CASSEPDRQETQYF
D gene: -; J gene: TRBJ2-2; V gene: TRBV7-2; clone size: -; CDR3 DNA: TGTGCCAGCAGCTGGGTCCTGTGGGACACCGGAGAGCTGTTTTTT; CDR3 protein: CASSWVLWDTGELFF
D gene: TRBD1; J gene: TRBJ1-4; V gene: TRBV5-1; clone size: few; CDR3 DNA: TGCGCCAGCAGCTCGGACAGGGGAGACGAAAAACTGTTTTTT; CDR3 protein: CASSSDRGDEKLFF
D gene: -; J gene: TRBJ1-3; V gene: TRBV18; clone size: -; CDR3 DNA: TGTGCCAGCTCACCAGTCGACAGTTCCTCTGGAAACACCATATATTTT; CDR3 protein: CASSPVDSSSGNTIYF
D gene: -; J gene: TRBJ1-2; V gene: TRBV5-1; clone size: few; CDR3 DNA: TGCGCCAGCAGCTTGGACCCAGGGTTCAACTATGGCTACACCTTC; CDR3 protein: CASSLDPGFNYGYTF
D gene: TRBD1; J gene: TRBJ2-3; V gene: TRBV4-1; clone size: few; CDR3 DNA: TGCGCCAGCAGCCGAAGATTGGGGGCCGGGACAGCTCCAACAGATACGCAGTATTTT; CDR3 protein: CASSRRLGAGTAPTDTQYF
D gene: TRBD1; J gene: TRBJ1-5; V gene: TRBV30; clone size: few; CDR3 DNA: TGTGCCTGGGGGGACAGGTTTAATCAGCCCCAGCATTTT; CDR3 protein: CAWGDRFNQPQHF
D gene: -; J gene: TRBJ2-3; V gene: TRBV12-3/TRBV12-4; clone size: -; CDR3 DNA: TGTGCCAGCAGCCTGGACTCCTCCGATACGCAGTATTTT; CDR3 protein: CASSLDSSDTQYF
D gene: -; J gene: TRBJ2-7; V gene: TRBV3-1; clone size: -; CDR3 DNA: TGTGCCAGCAGCCAAGATCCCCGGAGACAAGAGTACTTC; CDR3 protein: CASSQDPRRQEYF
D gene: TRBD1; J gene: TRBJ1-6; V gene: TRBV4-3; clone size: few; CDR3 DNA: TGCGCCAGCAGCCATACAGGGACAGACAGGGGCTCACCCCTCCACTTT; CDR3 protein: CASSHTGTDRGSPLHF
D gene: -; J gene: TRBJ2-7; V gene: TRBV27; clone size: once; CDR3 DNA: TGTGCCAGCAGTCACGGGACTTTTCCCTACGAGCAGTACTTC; CDR3 protein: CASSHGTFPYEQYF
D gene: -; J gene: TRBJ1-2; V gene: TRBV12-3/TRBV12-4; clone size: -; CDR3 DNA: TGTGCCAGCATTCAGGACGGCTATGGCTACACCTTC; CDR3 protein: CASIQDGYGYTF
D gene: TRBD2; J gene: TRBJ2-1; V gene: TRBV24-1; clone size: many; CDR3 DNA: TGTGCCACCAGTTCTAGCGGGGGGGCACATGAGCAGTTCTTC; CDR3 protein: CATSSSGGAHEQFF
D gene: -; J gene: TRBJ1-2; V gene: TRBV6-5; clone size: -; CDR3 DNA: TGTGCCAGCAGTTACTCGACATCTCTTGGGTACACCTTC; CDR3 protein: CASSYSTSLGYTF
D gene: -; J gene: TRBJ1-1; V gene: TRBV5-6; clone size: -; CDR3 DNA: TGTGCCAGCACCCCTCGTTTTAGACCAGGGTCTGAAGCTTTCTTT; CDR3 protein: CASTPRFRPGSEAFF
D gene: TRBD1; J gene: TRBJ2-6; V gene: TRBV10-3; clone size: -; CDR3 DNA: TGTGCCATCAAAAAAGACAGGGCGAATTCTGGGGCCAACGTCCTGACTTTC; CDR3 protein: CAIKKDRANSGANVLTF